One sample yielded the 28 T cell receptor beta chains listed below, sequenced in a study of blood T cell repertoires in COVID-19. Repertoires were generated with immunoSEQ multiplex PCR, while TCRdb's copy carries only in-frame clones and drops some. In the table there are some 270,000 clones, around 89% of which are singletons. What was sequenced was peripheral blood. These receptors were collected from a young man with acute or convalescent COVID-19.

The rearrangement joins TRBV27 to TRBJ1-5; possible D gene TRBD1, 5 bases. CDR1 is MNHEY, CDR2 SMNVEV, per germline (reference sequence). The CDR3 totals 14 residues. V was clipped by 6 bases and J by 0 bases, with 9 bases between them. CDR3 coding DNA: TGTGCCAGCAGCGGACAATATAGCAATCAGCCCCAGCATTTT. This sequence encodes CASSGQYSNQPQHF.

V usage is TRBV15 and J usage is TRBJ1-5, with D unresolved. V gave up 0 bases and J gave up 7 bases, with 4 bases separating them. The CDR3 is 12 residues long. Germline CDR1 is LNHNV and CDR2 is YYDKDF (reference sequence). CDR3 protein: CATSRDQQPQHF. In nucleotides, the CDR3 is TGTGCCACCAGCAGAGATCAACAGCCCCAGCATTTT.

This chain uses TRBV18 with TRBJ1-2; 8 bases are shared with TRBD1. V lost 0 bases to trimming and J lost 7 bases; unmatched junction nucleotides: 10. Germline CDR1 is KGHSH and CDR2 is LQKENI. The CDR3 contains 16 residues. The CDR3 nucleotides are TGTGCCAGCTCACCACCGAATCCGACAGGGGCGAGTGGCTACACCTTC. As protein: CASSPPNPTGASGYTF.

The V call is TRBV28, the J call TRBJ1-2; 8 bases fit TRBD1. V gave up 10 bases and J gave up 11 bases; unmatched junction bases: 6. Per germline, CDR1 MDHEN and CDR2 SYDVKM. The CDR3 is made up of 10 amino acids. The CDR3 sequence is CATSNRGYTF. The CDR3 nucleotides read TGTGCCACCTCGAACAGGGGGTACACCTTC.

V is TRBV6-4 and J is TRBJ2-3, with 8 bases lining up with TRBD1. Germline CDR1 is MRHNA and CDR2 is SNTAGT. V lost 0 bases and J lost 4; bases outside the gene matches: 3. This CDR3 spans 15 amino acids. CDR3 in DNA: TGTGCCAGCAGTGACTCGGCAGGGGGCCCAGATACGCAGTATTTT. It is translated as CASSDSAGGPDTQYF.

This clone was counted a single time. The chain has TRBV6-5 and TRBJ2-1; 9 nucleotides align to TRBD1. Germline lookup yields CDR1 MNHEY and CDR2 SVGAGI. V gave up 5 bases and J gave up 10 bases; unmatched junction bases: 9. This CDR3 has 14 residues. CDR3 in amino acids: CASSQGQGRGEQFF. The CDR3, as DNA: TGTGCCAGCAGTCAGGGACAGGGCAGAGGGGAGCAGTTCTTC.

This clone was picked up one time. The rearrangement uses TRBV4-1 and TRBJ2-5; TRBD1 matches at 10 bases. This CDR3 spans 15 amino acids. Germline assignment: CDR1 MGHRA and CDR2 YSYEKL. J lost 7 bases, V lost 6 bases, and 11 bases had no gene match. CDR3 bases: TGCGCCAGCAGACCCGGGACAGGGGTAGGTGGGACCCAGTACTTC. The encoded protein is CASRPGTGVGGTQYF.

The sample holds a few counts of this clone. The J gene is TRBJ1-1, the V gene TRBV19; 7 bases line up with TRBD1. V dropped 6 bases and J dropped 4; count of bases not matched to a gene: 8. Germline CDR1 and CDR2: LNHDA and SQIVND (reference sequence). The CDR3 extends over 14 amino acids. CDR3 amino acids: CASSLPQGGTEAFF. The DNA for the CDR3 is TGTGCCAGTAGCCTGCCCCAGGGGGGCACTGAAGCTTTCTTT.

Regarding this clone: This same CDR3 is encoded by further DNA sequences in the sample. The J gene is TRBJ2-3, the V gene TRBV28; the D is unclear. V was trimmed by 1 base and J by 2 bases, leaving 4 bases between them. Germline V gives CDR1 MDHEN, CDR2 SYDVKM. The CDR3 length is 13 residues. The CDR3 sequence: CASSLSNTDTQYF. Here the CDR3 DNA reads TGTGCCAGCAGTTTATCTAACACAGATACGCAGTATTTT.

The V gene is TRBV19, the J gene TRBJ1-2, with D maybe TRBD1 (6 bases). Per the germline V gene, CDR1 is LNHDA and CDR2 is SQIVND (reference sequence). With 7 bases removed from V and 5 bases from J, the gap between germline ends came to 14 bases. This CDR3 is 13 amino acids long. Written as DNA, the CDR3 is TGTGCCAGTATGGGGGCCCAGGGGTATGGCTACACCTTC. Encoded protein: CASMGAQGYGYTF.

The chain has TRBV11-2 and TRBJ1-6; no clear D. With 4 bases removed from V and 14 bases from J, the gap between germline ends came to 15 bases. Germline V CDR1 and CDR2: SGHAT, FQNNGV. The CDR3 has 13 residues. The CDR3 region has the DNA TGTGCCAGCAGCTCGTCTCGGGGTATCACCCTCCACTTT. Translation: CASSSSRGITLHF.

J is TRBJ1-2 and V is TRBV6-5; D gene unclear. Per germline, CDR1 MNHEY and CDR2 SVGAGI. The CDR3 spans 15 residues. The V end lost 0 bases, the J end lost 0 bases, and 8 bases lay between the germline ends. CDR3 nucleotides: TGTGCCAGCAGTTACTCAGCGGGGACTAACTATGGCTACACCTTC. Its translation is CASSYSAGTNYGYTF.

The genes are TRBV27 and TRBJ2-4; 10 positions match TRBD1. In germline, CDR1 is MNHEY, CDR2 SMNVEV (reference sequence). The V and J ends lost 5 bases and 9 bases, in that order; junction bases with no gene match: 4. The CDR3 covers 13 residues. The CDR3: CASSPGTGVIQYF. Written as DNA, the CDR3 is TGTGCCAGCAGTCCAGGGACAGGGGTCATTCAGTACTTC.

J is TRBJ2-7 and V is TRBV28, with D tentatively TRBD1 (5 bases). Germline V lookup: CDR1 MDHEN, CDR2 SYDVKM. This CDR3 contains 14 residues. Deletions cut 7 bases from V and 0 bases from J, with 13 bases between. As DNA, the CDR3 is TGTGCCAGCAACCCCTACGACAGCTCCTACGAGCAGTACTTC. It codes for CASNPYDSSYEQYF.

The CDR3 protein is CSASPLSAFSGAYEQYF. CDR3 nucleotides: TGCAGTGCTAGTCCCTTATCGGCGTTTTCGGGTGCCTACGAGCAGTACTTC. The J gene is TRBJ2-7, the V gene TRBV20-1; D ambiguous. Trimming left V 3 bases short and J 2 bases short, with 23 bases between. CDR3 length: 17 residues. CDR1 and CDR2 from the germline V gene are DFQATT and SNEGSKA (reference sequence).

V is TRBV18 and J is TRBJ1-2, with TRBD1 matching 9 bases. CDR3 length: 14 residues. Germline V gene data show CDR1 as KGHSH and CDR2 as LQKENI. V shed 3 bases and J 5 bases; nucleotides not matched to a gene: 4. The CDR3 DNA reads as TGTGCCAGCTCACCCCCAGGGACAGGGTATGGCTACACCTTC. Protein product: CASSPPGTGYGYTF.

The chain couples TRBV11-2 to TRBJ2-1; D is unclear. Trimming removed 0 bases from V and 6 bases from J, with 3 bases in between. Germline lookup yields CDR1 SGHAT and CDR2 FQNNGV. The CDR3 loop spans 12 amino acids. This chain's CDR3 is CASSLEANEQFF. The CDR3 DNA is TGTGCCAGCAGCTTAGAGGCCAATGAGCAGTTCTTC.

Here the CDR3 reads CASSTLTGGLVNQPQHF. CDR3 DNA sequence: TGTGCCAGTAGTACCCTTACAGGGGGACTCGTCAATCAGCCCCAGCATTTT. The rearrangement uses TRBV19 and TRBJ1-5, with 8 bases lining up with TRBD1. The trim removed 4 bases at V and 3 bases at J, leaving 11 bases unmatched. The CDR3 spans 17 residues. CDR1 and CDR2 (germline): LNHDA, SQIVND (reference sequence).

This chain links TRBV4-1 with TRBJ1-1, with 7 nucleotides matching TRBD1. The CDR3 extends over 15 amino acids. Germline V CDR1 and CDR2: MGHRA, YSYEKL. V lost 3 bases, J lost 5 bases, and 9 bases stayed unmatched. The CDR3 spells CASSHPQGDWTEAFF. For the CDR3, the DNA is TGCGCCAGCAGCCACCCCCAGGGGGATTGGACTGAAGCTTTCTTT.

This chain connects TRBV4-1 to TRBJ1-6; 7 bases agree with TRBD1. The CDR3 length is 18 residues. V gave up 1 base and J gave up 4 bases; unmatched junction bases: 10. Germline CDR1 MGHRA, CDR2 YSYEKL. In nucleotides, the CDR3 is TGCGCCAGCAGCCAAGGGAGGGGGCGAAAAGGATATAATTCACCCCTCCACTTT. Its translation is CASSQGRGRKGYNSPLHF.

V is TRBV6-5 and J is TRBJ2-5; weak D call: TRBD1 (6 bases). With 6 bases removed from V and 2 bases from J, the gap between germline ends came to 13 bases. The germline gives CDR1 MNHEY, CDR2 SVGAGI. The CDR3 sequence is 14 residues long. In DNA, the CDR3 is TGTGCCAGCAGCTCAGGGGTTCGACAAGAGACCCAGTACTTC. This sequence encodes CASSSGVRQETQYF.

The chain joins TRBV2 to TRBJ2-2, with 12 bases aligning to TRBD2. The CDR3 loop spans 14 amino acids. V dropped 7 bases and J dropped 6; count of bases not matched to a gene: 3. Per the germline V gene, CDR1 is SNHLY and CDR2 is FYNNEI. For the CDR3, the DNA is TGTGCCAGCAATCGACTAGCGGGGGCCGGGGAGCTGTTTTTT. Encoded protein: CASNRLAGAGELFF.

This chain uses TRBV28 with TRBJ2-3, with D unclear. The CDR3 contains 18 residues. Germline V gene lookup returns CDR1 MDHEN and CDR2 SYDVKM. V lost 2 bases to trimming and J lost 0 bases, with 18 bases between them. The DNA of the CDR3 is TGTGCCAGCAGTTTAGTCGCTCCACTGAGAACTAGCACAGATACGCAGTATTTT. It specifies CASSLVAPLRTSTDTQYF.

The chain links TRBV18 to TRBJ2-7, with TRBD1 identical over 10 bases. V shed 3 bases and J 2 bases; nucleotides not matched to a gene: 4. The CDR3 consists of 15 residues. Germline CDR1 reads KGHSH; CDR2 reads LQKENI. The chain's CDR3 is CASSPPGTGAYEQYF. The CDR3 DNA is TGTGCCAGCTCACCTCCCGGGACAGGGGCCTACGAGCAGTACTTC.

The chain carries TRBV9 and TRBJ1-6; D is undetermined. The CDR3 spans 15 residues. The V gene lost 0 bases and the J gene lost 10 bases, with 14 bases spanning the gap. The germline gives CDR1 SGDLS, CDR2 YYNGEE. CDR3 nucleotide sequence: TGTGCCAGCAGCGTAGGAGGTAGTTTAGGCTCACCCCTCCACTTT. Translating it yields CASSVGGSLGSPLHF.

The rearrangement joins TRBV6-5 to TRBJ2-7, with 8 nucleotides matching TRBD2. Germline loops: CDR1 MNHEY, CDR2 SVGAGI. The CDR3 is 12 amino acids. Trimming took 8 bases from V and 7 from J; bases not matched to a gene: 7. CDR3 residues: CASDLAGWEQYF. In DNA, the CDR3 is TGTGCCAGCGACCTAGCGGGTTGGGAGCAGTACTTC.

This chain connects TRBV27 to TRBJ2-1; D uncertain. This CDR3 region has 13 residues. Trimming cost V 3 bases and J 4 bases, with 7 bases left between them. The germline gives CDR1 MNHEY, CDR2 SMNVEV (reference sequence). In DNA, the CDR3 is TGTGCCAGCAGTTTTGGCCCATACAATGAGCAGTTCTTC. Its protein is CASSFGPYNEQFF.

The CDR3: CASSDHRADTQYF. DNA for the CDR3: TGTGCCAGCAGTGATCACAGGGCCGATACGCAGTATTTT. The gene calls are TRBV27 and TRBJ2-3, with TRBD1 as a possible D gene (6 bases). Looked up from germline, CDR1 is MNHEY and CDR2 is SMNVEV (reference sequence). Trimming removed 5 bases at V and 6 bases at J, with 12 bases between. The CDR3 sequence is 13 residues long.